This TCR beta chain was recorded in a study of T cell responses to AZD1222 COVID-19 vaccine. The CDR3 totals 12 residues. The V segment lost 6 bases and the J segment 7 bases; nucleotides outside the gene matches: 3. From germline, CDR1 is MGHDK and CDR2 SYGVNS. Data came from immunoSEQ multiplex PCR; TCRdb stores just in-frame clones and leaves some out. The sample includes 150,000 or so clones, 92% of them seen just once. The V and J genes are TRBV25-1 and TRBJ1-1, with 9 nucleotides matching TRBD1. The material sequenced was peripheral blood, taken 28 days after the second AZD1222 dose. This clonotype was sampled from an adult who received the AZD1222 COVID-19 vaccine. The CDR3 here is CASRQGAGEAFF. The DNA for the CDR3 is TGTGCCAGCAGACAGGGGGCTGGTGAAGCTTTCTTT.